These T cell receptor beta chains were read from a single sample in a study of regulatory T cells in long-lasting Graves disease. TCRdb re-analysed the multiplex PCR reads in MiXCR, keeping a single row per CDR3 protein. This sample carries 380,000 or so distinct CDR3 sequences, around 15% of them seen once, and the ten largest clones take roughly 21%. This sample also appeared in a second study, on T cells in Graves' hyperthyroidism and ophthalmopathy.

This sample comprised peripheral blood mononuclear cells (PBMCs), obtained at new diagnosis, from a patient treated with antithyroid drugs. The origin of the receptors is a woman younger than 35 with Graves disease. Each CDR3 is given with its conserved first and last residue. The D gene is left open where the match is weak. The listing skips clone size in some rows; elsewhere it reads once, few, many or a size class.

V: TRBV10-1
J: TRBJ1-1
size: many
D: TRBD1
DNA: TGCGCCAGCAGTGAGTCGAGGACAGGGAGTACTGAAGCTTTCTTT
CDR3: CASSESRTGSTEAFF

V: TRBV5-6
J: TRBJ1-3
size: -
D: TRBD1
DNA: TGTGCCAGCAGCCTCCGGACAGGGCGAAGCTCTGGAAACACCATATATTTT
CDR3: CASSLRTGRSSGNTIYF

V: TRBV27
J: TRBJ2-2
size: many
D: -
DNA: TGTGCCAGCAGTTTCGGACGTAGGATTAACACCGGGGAGCTGTTTTTT
CDR3: CASSFGRRINTGELFF

V: TRBV7-3
J: TRBJ2-3
size: many
D: -
DNA: TGTGCCAGCAGCCGTGAGGGCAGCTGGAGGCAGTATTTT
CDR3: CASSREGSWRQYF

V: TRBV6-1
J: TRBJ1-1
size: many
D: -
DNA: TGTGCCAGCAGTCCCGACCACACTGAAGCTTTCTTT
CDR3: CASSPDHTEAFF

V: TRBV7-8
J: TRBJ2-1
size: many
D: TRBD1
DNA: TGTGCCAGCAACTCAAAGGGGACAGAATTATACAATGAGCAGTTCTTC
CDR3: CASNSKGTELYNEQFF

V: TRBV19
J: TRBJ2-3
size: -
D: TRBD1
DNA: TGTGCCAGTAGGTGGGACAGCGGCACAGATACGCAGTATTTT
CDR3: CASRWDSGTDTQYF

V: TRBV5-1
J: TRBJ1-1
size: many
D: -
DNA: TGCGCCAGCAGCAGGGGATTTGAGCAGAACACTGAAGCTTTCTTT
CDR3: CASSRGFEQNTEAFF

V: TRBV20-1
J: TRBJ1-2
size: -
D: -
DNA: TGCAGTGCTAGAGACAGGTCCTACGGCTACACCTTC
CDR3: CSARDRSYGYTF

V: TRBV27
J: TRBJ2-3
size: few
D: -
DNA: TGTGCCAGCAGGACAGGTCCCTTCGGCACAGATACGCAGTATTTT
CDR3: CASRTGPFGTDTQYF

V: TRBV2
J: TRBJ1-5
size: many
D: -
DNA: TGTGCCAGCAGTGGAGGGGGTTTGAGCAATCAGCCCCAGCATTTT
CDR3: CASSGGGLSNQPQHF

V: TRBV20-1
J: TRBJ2-7
size: many
D: TRBD1
DNA: TGCAGTGCTGGGGGGACAGGGGGTACCTACGAGCAGTACTTC
CDR3: CSAGGTGGTYEQYF

V: TRBV7-3
J: TRBJ2-7
size: -
D: -
DNA: TGTGCCAGCAGCCGACTGCCCGGTACCTACGAGCAGTACTTC
CDR3: CASSRLPGTYEQYF

V: TRBV30
J: TRBJ2-5
size: many
D: -
DNA: TGTGCCTGGAGTGACTGGACAGACCAAGAGACCCAGTACTTC
CDR3: CAWSDWTDQETQYF

V: TRBV9
J: TRBJ1-1
size: many
D: -
DNA: TGTGCCAGCAGCCTTATGGGGGTGAACACTGAAGCTTTCTTT
CDR3: CASSLMGVNTEAFF

V: TRBV5-1
J: TRBJ2-7
size: many
D: TRBD2
DNA: TGCGCCAGCAGCCCGGGTGGGACTAGCGGGAAAAAAGAGCAGTACTTC
CDR3: CASSPGGTSGKKEQYF

V: TRBV28
J: TRBJ1-5
size: many
D: -
DNA: TGTGCCAGCAGCGCCGACTCATTCAATCAGCCCCAGCATTTT
CDR3: CASSADSFNQPQHF

V: TRBV29-1
J: TRBJ1-2
size: few
D: TRBD1
DNA: TGCAGCGTTGAGCCGGCCGGACAGGGCTATGGCTACACCTTC
CDR3: CSVEPAGQGYGYTF

V: TRBV18
J: TRBJ2-3
size: many
D: -
DNA: TGTGCCAGCTCACCACCGTTCACGGGGCTGAAAGGGGGCACAGATACGCAGTATTTT
CDR3: CASSPPFTGLKGGTDTQYF

V: TRBV28
J: TRBJ1-5
size: many
D: -
DNA: TGTGCCAGCAGTCTAAGTCCCAGGGGCAATCAGCCCCAGCATTTT
CDR3: CASSLSPRGNQPQHF

V: TRBV6-1
J: TRBJ2-7
size: many
D: -
DNA: TGTGCCAGCAGTGGCCCCCGGCTCCTCTACGAGCAGTACTTC
CDR3: CASSGPRLLYEQYF

V: TRBV11-2
J: TRBJ2-5
size: -
D: TRBD2
DNA: TGTGCCAGCAGGTATAGCGGGGGAGAGACCCAGTACTTC
CDR3: CASRYSGGETQYF

V: TRBV30
J: TRBJ2-3
size: many
D: TRBD1
DNA: TGTGCCTGGAGTGCTCACAGGGGGCCGACAGATACGCAGTATTTT
CDR3: CAWSAHRGPTDTQYF

V: TRBV6-2/TRBV6-3
J: TRBJ2-3
size: -
D: -
DNA: TGTGCCAGCAGTTACTCCATCTCGACTAGCACAGATACGCAGTATTTT
CDR3: CASSYSISTSTDTQYF

V: TRBV28
J: TRBJ2-3
size: many
D: TRBD1
DNA: TGTGCCAGCAGCCAACTACAGGGGCCCACAGATACGCAGTATTTT
CDR3: CASSQLQGPTDTQYF

V: TRBV5-1
J: TRBJ2-3
size: -
D: -
DNA: TGCGCCAGCCATCAGGTTTCGACAGATACGCAGTATTTT
CDR3: CASHQVSTDTQYF

V: TRBV7-3
J: TRBJ2-1
size: many
D: -
DNA: TGTGCCAGCAGCTCTCCACCTGGGGGGAGGTTGAGGAGAAATGAGCAGTTCTTC
CDR3: CASSSPPGGRLRRNEQFF

V: TRBV6-1
J: TRBJ2-2
size: -
D: TRBD1
DNA: TGTGCCAGCGGGGACAGGACAGCCCCCACCGGGGAGCTGTTTTTT
CDR3: CASGDRTAPTGELFF

V: TRBV12-3/TRBV12-4
J: TRBJ1-1
size: many
D: -
DNA: TGTGCCAGCAGTATTGCTGGTGAAGCTTTCTTT
CDR3: CASSIAGEAFF

V: TRBV3-1
J: TRBJ2-4
size: many
D: TRBD2
DNA: TGTGCCAGCCTGAACAGGGCAGGGACTAGCGGCCCTACCTTC
CDR3: CASLNRAGTSGPTF

V: TRBV20-1
J: TRBJ2-1
size: few
D: -
DNA: TGCAGTGCTAGAGATCGGGGCGGGGTTTACAATGAGCAGTTCTTC
CDR3: CSARDRGGVYNEQFF

V: TRBV2
J: TRBJ2-7
size: many
D: -
DNA: TGTGCCAGCAGTGTGAGAGGGACGTACGAGCAGTACTTC
CDR3: CASSVRGTYEQYF

V: TRBV6-5
J: TRBJ1-5
size: many
D: TRBD1
DNA: TGTGCCAGCAGTTACTCGATGGGACAGCTTAGCAATCAGCCCCAGCATTTT
CDR3: CASSYSMGQLSNQPQHF

V: TRBV12-3/TRBV12-4
J: TRBJ1-2
size: many
D: -
DNA: TGTGCCAGCAGTTTGACAGTAGGCTATGGCTACACCTTC
CDR3: CASSLTVGYGYTF

V: TRBV6-1
J: TRBJ1-2
size: -
D: -
DNA: TGTGCCAGCACCCGGGGGTGGAGTGACTATGGCTACACCTTC
CDR3: CASTRGWSDYGYTF

V: TRBV30
J: TRBJ2-5
size: many
D: -
DNA: TGTGCCTGGAGTATGGGTACCGAGACCCAGTACTTC
CDR3: CAWSMGTETQYF

V: TRBV7-6
J: TRBJ2-3
size: -
D: TRBD2
DNA: TGTGCCAGCAGCTTAGAGGGGACTAGGGCCACAGATACGCAGTATTTT
CDR3: CASSLEGTRATDTQYF

V: TRBV6-1
J: TRBJ2-5
size: few
D: TRBD2
DNA: TGTGCCAGCAGTGGACTAGCGGGAGTTCGAGTGACCCAGTACTTC
CDR3: CASSGLAGVRVTQYF

V: TRBV28
J: TRBJ1-5
size: many
D: -
DNA: TGTGCCAGCAGTGCCGTAACAGGGTTAGGCCAGCCCCAGCATTTT
CDR3: CASSAVTGLGQPQHF

V: TRBV9
J: TRBJ2-1
size: -
D: TRBD2
DNA: TGTGCCAGCAGCAGCCAACCGGGACTAGGGAATGAGCAGTTCTTC
CDR3: CASSSQPGLGNEQFF